These 25 T cell receptor beta chains came from one sample sequenced in a study of vaccination and CD4 T cells after COVID-19. Scientists ran DNA taken from cultured CD4+ T cells through the Oncomine TCR Beta short-read assay for sequencing. MiXCR, run by TCRdb on the PCR reads, gives a single entry per CDR3 protein. The top ten clones hold 2.5% to 3% of a sample with under 25,000 distinct CDR3 sequences, around 54% of them seen once. Treatment: approximately nine-day PBMC culture with coronavirus spike peptide pools or control peptides (ViraFEST assay). These TCRs' antigens remain unknown. The sequenced sample was CD4+ T cells from blood, cultured in vitro. These receptors were obtained from a human donor who had recovered from COVID-19.

This chain joins TRBV7-9 and TRBJ2-7, with TRBD2 identical over 11 bases. Trimming at V came to 3 bases and at J to 7 bases, leaving 5 bases not matched to a gene. The CDR3 is made up of 14 amino acids. From germline, CDR1 is SEHNR and CDR2 FQNEAQ (reference sequence). CDR3 bases: TGTGCCAGCAGCTTTGGGACTAGCGGCGGGGAGCAGTACTTC. It encodes CASSFGTSGGEQYF.

The chain links TRBV6-9 to TRBJ1-5; tentative D call: TRBD1 (5 bases). The germline CDR1 and CDR2 sequences are MNHGY and SVAAGI. The CDR3 has 17 amino acids. Trimming took off 1 base at V and 3 bases at J, with 16 bases between the two ends. DNA of the CDR3: TGTGCCAGCAGTTATTTACCCATCAGGGCTTACAATCAGCCCCAGCATTTT. This codes for CASSYLPIRAYNQPQHF.

V is TRBV27 and J is TRBJ2-7, with 7 bases matching TRBD1. There are 14 residues in the CDR3. The V and J ends lost 11 bases and 1 base, in that order; junction bases with no gene match: 11. Germline CDR1 MNHEY, CDR2 SMNVEV (reference sequence). As DNA, the CDR3 is TGTGCCTGGACCCGGACAGGATTTTCCTACGAGCAGTACTTC. Translation: CAWTRTGFSYEQYF.

The genes are TRBV30 and TRBJ1-2, with 11 positions matching TRBD1. The germline V gene encodes CDR1 GTSNPN and CDR2 SVGIG (reference sequence). V was pared by 5 bases and J by 8 bases, with 7 bases of the junction left unmatched. CDR3 size: 13 residues. The CDR3 sequence: CAWGGQGATGYTF. The CDR3 bases are TGTGCCTGGGGCGGACAGGGGGCGACAGGCTACACCTTC.

V is TRBV20-1 and J is TRBJ2-1; D is uncertain. CDR1 and CDR2 (germline): DFQATT, SNEGSKA (reference sequence). Trimming took 0 bases from V and 2 from J, leaving 14 bases between them. The CDR3 covers 16 residues. CDR3: CSARDRRLLPYNEQFF. DNA of the CDR3: TGCAGTGCTAGAGATCGTCGATTGTTACCCTACAATGAGCAGTTCTTC.

The chain is built from TRBV11-3 and TRBJ2-1; 14 nucleotides align to TRBD2. The CDR3 runs to 15 residues. Trimming took 5 bases from V and 7 from J; bases not matched to a gene: 4. Germline CDR1 is SGHNT and CDR2 is YENEEA. In DNA form, the CDR3 reads TGTGCCAGCAGCGCCCGGACTAGCGGGGGGAATGAGCAGTTCTTC. Protein product: CASSARTSGGNEQFF.

This clonotype was detected once. This rearrangement joins TRBV6-5 to TRBJ1-2, with D possibly being TRBD1 (6 bases). The germline V gene has CDR1 MNHEY and CDR2 SVGAGI. This CDR3 spans 13 amino acids. V was clipped by 2 bases and J by 8 bases, with 12 bases between them. The chain's CDR3 is CASSYDRLEGYTF. Here the CDR3 DNA reads TGTGCCAGCAGTTACGACAGGTTGGAGGGCTACACCTTC.

The chain combines TRBV19 with TRBJ1-1; no clear D gene. V was clipped by 3 bases and J by 0 bases, with 8 bases between them. The CDR3 extends over 14 amino acids. Germline CDR1 is LNHDA and CDR2 is SQIVND (reference sequence). For the CDR3, the DNA is TGTGCCAGTAGTATTGACACAGTGAACACTGAAGCTTTCTTT. This gives the protein CASSIDTVNTEAFF. The full variable domain, in which reference TRBV19 and TRBJ1-1 provide the parts outside the CDR3, is DGGITQSPKYLFRKEGQNVTLSCEQNLNHDAMYWYRQDPGQGLRLIYYSQIVNDFQKGDIAEGYSVSREKKESFPLTVTSAQKNPTAFYLCASSIDTVNTEAFFGQGTRLTVV.

The chain has TRBV27 and TRBJ1-2, with D perhaps matching TRBD1 (5 bases). Germline loops: CDR1 MNHEY, CDR2 SMNVEV (reference sequence). V shed 3 bases and J shed 0 bases, with 8 bases lying between them. The CDR3 length is 14 residues. CDR3 region: CASSFRQTNYGYTF. CDR3 coding DNA: TGTGCCAGCAGTTTCCGACAGACTAACTATGGCTACACCTTC.

In its sample, this clonotype was seen a few times. This sequence joins TRBV7-3 and TRBJ1-2, with 11 bases lining up with TRBD1. The germline V gene encodes CDR1 SGHTA and CDR2 FQGTGA. Trimming took 1 base from V and 7 from J; bases not matched to a gene: 11. The CDR3 covers 17 residues. CDR3 nucleotide sequence: TGTGCCAGCAGCTTAAACCCCCCGGGACAGGGGGGACGTGGCTACACCTTC. It translates to CASSLNPPGQGGRGYTF.

The V call is TRBV20-1, the J call TRBJ2-5; 7 bases match TRBD1. The ends lost 4 bases at V and 0 bases at J; junction bases unmatched: 2. CDR3 length: 13 residues. Per germline, CDR1 DFQATT and CDR2 SNEGSKA (reference sequence). The CDR3 loop reads CSAIGTDQETQYF. The DNA for the CDR3 is TGCAGTGCTATCGGGACAGACCAAGAGACCCAGTACTTC.

This clonotype was recorded once. The chain carries TRBV24-1 and TRBJ1-1, with TRBD1 identical over 9 bases. CDR3 size: 17 residues. V lost 3 bases, J lost 4 bases, and 11 bases stayed unmatched. Germline lookup yields CDR1 KGHDR and CDR2 SFDVKD. CDR3: CATSDGRDRASGTEAFF. The CDR3 DNA reads as TGTGCCACCAGTGATGGCCGGGACAGGGCGTCGGGCACTGAAGCTTTCTTT.

This rearrangement joins TRBV7-8 to TRBJ2-5, with D possibly being TRBD1 or TRBD2 (6 bases each). The germline gives CDR1 SGHVS, CDR2 FQNEAQ. Trimming removed 1 base from V and 5 bases from J, with 11 bases in between. The CDR3 covers 14 residues. The CDR3 sequence: CASSLGRGGETQYF. DNA for the CDR3: TGTGCCAGCAGCTTAGGCAGGGGAGGCGAGACCCAGTACTTC.

In its sample, this clonotype is medium-sized (0.01 to 0.1%). This chain connects TRBV7-3 to TRBJ2-3; maybe TRBD2 (6 bases). CDR1 is SGHTA and CDR2 is FQGTGA in the germline V gene. The CDR3 sequence is 13 residues long. Deletions cut 4 bases from V and 5 bases from J, with 10 bases between. The CDR3 DNA reads TGTGCCAGCAGCTCGACTAGAGGAGATACGCAGTATTTT. Its protein product is CASSSTRGDTQYF.

This clonotype was picked up a small number of times. The rearrangement uses TRBV5-4 and TRBJ2-5; D remains unclear. CDR3 size: 12 residues. Germline values: CDR1 SGHNT, CDR2 YYREEE (reference sequence). Trimming shortened V by 4 bases and J by 7 bases, and 11 bases separated the two germline ends. DNA for the CDR3: TGTGCCAGCAGCCGAGACTGGGGGACCCAGTACTTC. It encodes CASSRDWGTQYF.

The rearrangement joins TRBV25-1 to TRBJ2-7, with D perhaps TRBD2 (6 bases). The CDR3 runs 12 residues. Between the trimmed V and J ends, which lost 8 bases and 0 bases, there was a span of 8 bases. Germline CDR1 reads MGHDK; CDR2 reads SYGVNS. The CDR3, as DNA: TGTGCCAGCCGCGGGAACTCCTACGAGCAGTACTTC. Translating gives CASRGNSYEQYF.

The chain links TRBV6-2 or TRBV6-3 to TRBJ2-5; D is unclear. Germline CDR1 MNHEY, CDR2 SVGEGT. The CDR3 length is 16 residues. V shed 2 bases and J shed 4 bases, with 17 bases lying between them. CDR3 protein: CASSYPVGPTGETQYF. Here the CDR3 DNA reads TGTGCCAGCAGTTACCCCGTGGGTCCTACGGGAGAGACCCAGTACTTC.

The chain combines TRBV6-4 with TRBJ2-7; TRBD2 aligns across 9 bases. Germline values: CDR1 MRHNA, CDR2 SNTAGT. There are 14 residues in the CDR3. The J segment lost 7 bases and the V segment lost 4 bases, leaving 8 bases of the junction unmatched. CDR3 protein: CASSALAGVGEQYF. Written as DNA, the CDR3 is TGTGCCAGCAGTGCTTTAGCGGGAGTTGGGGAGCAGTACTTC.

The chain joins TRBV25-1 to TRBJ2-7; D uncertain. V shed 6 bases and J shed 7 bases, with 13 bases lying between them. This CDR3 comprises 12 residues. Looked up from germline, CDR1 is MGHDK and CDR2 is SYGVNS. CDR3 DNA sequence: TGTGCCAGCAGCATACAGAGTGGGGAGCAGTACTTC. Translating it yields CASSIQSGEQYF.

The V call is TRBV24-1, the J call TRBJ1-1; maybe TRBD1 (5 bases). Germline V gene sequence: CDR1 KGHDR, CDR2 SFDVKD. The CDR3 is 12 residues long. Trimming took off 4 bases at V and 3 bases at J, with 5 bases between the two ends. This CDR3 reads CATSEGDTEAFF. The CDR3 DNA is TGTGCCACCAGTGAGGGGGACACTGAAGCTTTCTTT.

The V call is TRBV7-2, the J call TRBJ2-5; 11 bases line up with TRBD2. The junction had 7 bases not matched to a gene; V was cut back by 5 bases and J by 5 bases. The V gene's germline CDR1 is SGHTA and CDR2 FQGNSA. This CDR3 region has 15 residues. The CDR3 DNA follows: TGTGCCAGCAGCACCCTAGCGGGAGGTGTGGAGACCCAGTACTTC. This gives the protein CASSTLAGGVETQYF.

J is TRBJ2-7 and V is TRBV6-1; 12 bases map to TRBD2. The CDR3 is 17 residues long. The trim removed 7 bases at V and 4 bases at J, leaving 14 bases unmatched. Germline assignment: CDR1 MNHNS and CDR2 SASEGT. DNA of the CDR3: TGTGCCAGCAATCGCTCTAGCGGGAGGGCGGGAGTTTACGAGCAGTACTTC. It yields the protein CASNRSSGRAGVYEQYF.

V gene TRBV7-9 combines with J gene TRBJ1-6, with D tentatively TRBD1 (5 bases). The V and J ends lost 5 bases and 10 bases respectively, with 9 bases between them. Germline values: CDR1 SEHNR, CDR2 FQNEAQ (reference sequence). The CDR3 runs 12 residues. CDR3 in amino acids: CASSVQDSPLHF. Written as DNA, the CDR3 is TGTGCCAGCAGCGTACAGGACTCACCCCTCCACTTT.

This rearrangement joins TRBV2 to TRBJ2-3, with D maybe TRBD1 (6 bases). The V end was cut by 6 bases, the J end by 1 base, with 11 bases between. The CDR3 length is 14 residues. CDR1 is SNHLY, CDR2 FYNNEI, per germline. The CDR3 DNA reads as TGTGCCAGCAGGAGACAGGAGCGCACAGATACGCAGTATTTT. It codes for CASRRQERTDTQYF.

This clonotype came up a few times. The chain has TRBV6-1 and TRBJ2-7; no clear D gene. CDR3 size: 15 residues. With 2 bases removed from V and 1 base from J, the gap between germline ends came to 12 bases. The germline V gene has CDR1 MNHNS and CDR2 SASEGT. The DNA for the CDR3 is TGTGCCAGCAGTGAACAAGGATCCGCGTCCTACGAGCAGTACTTC. As protein: CASSEQGSASYEQYF.